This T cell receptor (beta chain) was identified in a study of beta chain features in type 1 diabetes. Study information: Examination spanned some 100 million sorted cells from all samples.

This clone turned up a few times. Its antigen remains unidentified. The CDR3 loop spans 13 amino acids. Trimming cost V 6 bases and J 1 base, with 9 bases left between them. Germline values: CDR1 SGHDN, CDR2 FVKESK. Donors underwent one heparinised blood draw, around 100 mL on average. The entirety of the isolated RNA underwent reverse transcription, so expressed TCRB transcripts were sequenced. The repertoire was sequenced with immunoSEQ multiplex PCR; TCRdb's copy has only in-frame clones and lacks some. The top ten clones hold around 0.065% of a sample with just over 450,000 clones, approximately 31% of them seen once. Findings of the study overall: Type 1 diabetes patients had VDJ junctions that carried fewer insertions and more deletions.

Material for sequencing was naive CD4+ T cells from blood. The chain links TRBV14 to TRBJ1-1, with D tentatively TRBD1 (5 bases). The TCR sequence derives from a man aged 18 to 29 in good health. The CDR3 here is CASRTTGNTEAFF. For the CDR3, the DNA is TGTGCCAGCAGAACAACAGGGAACACTGAAGCTTTCTTT.